The sequence of this T cell receptor (beta chain) was determined in a study of blood T cell repertoires in COVID-19. How the authors handled the data: The authors estimated nucleated cell counts from reference gene primer amplification. Produced via immunoSEQ multiplex PCR; TCRdb's table is partial and in-frame only. D and trimming come from the DNA, and the V and J calls and clone size come from that table. The sample records 200,000 to 300,000 clones, more than 75% being singletons. V lost 5 bases and J lost 4; bases outside the gene matches: 5. CDR1 and CDR2 (germline): SGHTA, FQGNSA. The CDR3 covers 15 residues.

Source material: peripheral blood. The chain links TRBV7-2 to TRBJ2-2, with 9 positions matching TRBD2. The receptor was isolated from a woman aged 55 to 70 who had recovered from COVID-19. CDR3 region: CASSTLAGFTGELFF. CDR3 sequence (DNA): TGTGCCAGCAGCACCCTAGCGGGGTTCACCGGGGAGCTGTTTTTT.